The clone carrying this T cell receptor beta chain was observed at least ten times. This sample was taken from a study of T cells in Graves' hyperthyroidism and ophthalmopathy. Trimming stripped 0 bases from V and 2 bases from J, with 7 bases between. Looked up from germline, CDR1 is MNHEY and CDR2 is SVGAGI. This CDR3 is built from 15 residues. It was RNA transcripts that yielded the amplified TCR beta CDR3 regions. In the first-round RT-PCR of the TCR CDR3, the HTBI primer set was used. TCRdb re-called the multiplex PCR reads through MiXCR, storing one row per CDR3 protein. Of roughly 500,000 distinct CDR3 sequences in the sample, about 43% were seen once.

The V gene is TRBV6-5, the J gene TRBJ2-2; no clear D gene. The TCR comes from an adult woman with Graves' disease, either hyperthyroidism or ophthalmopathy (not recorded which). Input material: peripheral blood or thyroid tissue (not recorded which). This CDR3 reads CASSYSAANTGELFF. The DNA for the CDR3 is TGTGCCAGCAGTTACTCAGCAGCTAACACCGGGGAGCTGTTTTTT.